The 12 T cell receptor beta chains below all came from one sample that was sequenced in a study of cytomegalovirus exposure and HLA in healthy donors. PCR involved 60 Vbeta and 13 Jbeta primers. The data were produced by immunoSEQ multiplex PCR, yet TCRdb's version contains in-frame clones alone and is incomplete. The sample lists about 120,000 clones, about three quarters occurring once. Sequencing was performed on PBMCs. These receptors were collected from a female donor in good health and CMV-seronegative.

The V and J genes are TRBV5-1 and TRBJ2-3; D might be TRBD2 (7 bases). This CDR3 region has 15 residues. V dropped 0 bases and J dropped 1 base, with 9 bases sitting between them. Germline-derived CDR1 and CDR2 are SGHRS and YFSETQ. CDR3 in DNA: TGCGCCAGCAGCTTGGGGGGGGGCCGCACAGATACGCAGTATTTT. This encodes CASSLGGGRTDTQYF.

This chain joins TRBV14 and TRBJ1-1; D remains ambiguous. This CDR3 region has 13 residues. V dropped 2 bases and J dropped 1 base, with 5 bases sitting between them. Germline V gene lookup returns CDR1 SGHDN and CDR2 FVKESK. The chain's CDR3 is CASSQNWNTEAFF. CDR3 sequence (DNA): TGTGCCAGCAGCCAAAACTGGAACACTGAAGCTTTCTTT.

V and J are TRBV4-1 and TRBJ1-3; 9 bases align to TRBD1. CDR1 is MGHRA and CDR2 is YSYEKL in the germline V gene. Losses at the gene ends were 3 bases for V and 0 bases for J; bases not matched to a gene: 18. The CDR3 runs to 21 residues. The CDR3 loop is CASSQLLRDRASLFSGNTIYF. The CDR3 region has the DNA TGCGCCAGCAGCCAGCTCCTCCGGGACAGGGCCTCCTTGTTCTCTGGAAACACCATATATTTT.

The V and J genes are TRBV30 and TRBJ1-6, with TRBD1 matching 10 bases. Germline CDR1 reads GTSNPN; CDR2 reads SVGIG (reference sequence). The CDR3 runs 12 residues. CDR3 sequence reads: CALDRGSSPLHF. The CDR3 DNA sequence: TGTGCGCTGGACAGGGGGAGTTCACCCCTCCACTTT.

J is TRBJ1-4 and V is TRBV2; D gene unclear. V was trimmed by 7 bases and J by 1 base, leaving 7 bases between them. Germline V gene sequence: CDR1 SNHLY, CDR2 FYNNEI. This CDR3 is built from 13 residues. CDR3 nucleotides: TGTGCCAGCAAGGCAGGAACTAATGAAAAACTGTTTTTT. Amino acids: CASKAGTNEKLFF.

The rearrangement joins TRBV6-6 to TRBJ2-1; maybe TRBD1 (5 bases). The CDR3 contains 12 residues. Germline V gives CDR1 MNHNY, CDR2 SVGAGI (reference sequence). V shed 5 bases and J shed 8 bases, with 10 bases lying between them. CDR3 coding DNA: TGTGCCAGCAGTGACAGTTCCGATGAGCAGTTCTTC. Its protein is CASSDSSDEQFF.

In this sample, this clone turned up once. The chain recombines TRBV7-2 with TRBJ2-5; 12 bases are a match to TRBD2. V shed 6 bases and J 10 bases; nucleotides not matched to a gene: 18. This CDR3 region has 17 residues. The germline CDR1 and CDR2 sequences are SGHTA and FQGNSA. The CDR3 DNA follows: TGTGCCAGCAGGATAGCTAGCGGGGGGGCCCCGGGGTCAGACCAGTACTTC. Translation: CASRIASGGAPGSDQYF. Full variable domain (outside the CDR3, taken from reference TRBV7-2 and TRBJ2-5): GAGVSQSPSNKVTEKGKDVELRCDPISGHTALYWYRQSLGQGLEFLIYFQGNSAPDKSGLPSDRFSAERTGGSVSTLTIQRTQQEDSAVYLCASRIASGGAPGSDQYFGPGTRLLVL.

The chain combines TRBV29-1 with TRBJ1-2; perhaps TRBD1 as D (5 bases). Trimming shortened V by 5 bases and J by 4 bases, and 14 bases separated the two germline ends. Per the germline V gene, CDR1 is SQVTM and CDR2 is ANQGSEA. This CDR3 contains 13 residues. The CDR3 here is CSVREGATYGYTF. CDR3 DNA: TGCAGCGTTCGTGAAGGGGCTACCTATGGCTACACCTTC.

The rearrangement joins TRBV28 to TRBJ1-2; D is unresolved. This CDR3 comprises 13 residues. Germline CDR1 MDHEN, CDR2 SYDVKM. The V end was cut by 7 bases, the J end by 8 bases, with 17 bases between. In nucleotides, the CDR3 is TGTGCCAGCACCTGGAGGCAGGAGGGAGGCTACACCTTC. It encodes CASTWRQEGGYTF.

The chain carries TRBV5-8 and TRBJ1-2, with 7 bases aligning to TRBD1. V lost 4 bases and J lost 1; bases outside the gene matches: 7. Germline-derived CDR1 and CDR2 are SGHTS and YDEGEE. The CDR3 is 15 amino acids. CDR3 nucleotides: TGTGCCAGCAGCCCTCGACAGGGACTTAACTATGGCTACACCTTC. The encoded protein is CASSPRQGLNYGYTF.

A few counts support this clone. The chain has TRBV28 and TRBJ2-7; 7 positions agree with TRBD1. V shed 10 bases and J 6 bases; nucleotides not matched to a gene: 9. There are 12 residues in the CDR3. Germline loops: CDR1 MDHEN, CDR2 SYDVKM. The CDR3 reads CATHRGSGEQYF. The CDR3 DNA reads as TGTGCCACCCACAGGGGATCGGGCGAGCAGTACTTC.

The J gene is TRBJ1-2, the V gene TRBV28, with 7 positions matching TRBD1. The CDR3 contains 12 residues. Trimming took 8 bases from V and 3 from J; bases not matched to a gene: 3. Looked up from germline, CDR1 is MDHEN and CDR2 is SYDVKM. CDR3 DNA sequence: TGTGCCAGCGCTCAGGGGGACTATGGCTACACCTTC. It yields the protein CASAQGDYGYTF.